This T cell receptor (beta chain) was sequenced for a study of blood T cell repertoires in COVID-19. Study-wide background: Sites across the United States, Italy and Spain contributed samples from acute and convalescent COVID-19.

Assay: immunoSEQ multiplex PCR; the TCRdb copy retains only in-frame clones and omits some. This table has over 200,000 clones, around 78% appearing once. The CDR3 has 11 residues. The germline V gene encodes CDR1 SGHRS and CDR2 YFSETQ. Trimming took off 3 bases at V and 8 bases at J, with 8 bases between the two ends. The receptor's source is a woman in her 70s with active or convalescent COVID-19. Sequenced input: peripheral blood. The chain links TRBV5-1 to TRBJ1-1; D not certain. CDR3 nucleotides: TGCGCCAGCAGCTACCCGGGGGAAGCTTTCTTT. Translation gives CASSYPGEAFF.